This T cell receptor (beta chain) was identified during a study of OX40 agonist ivuxolimab in advanced cancers. Points from the study as a whole: In the 0.1-3.0 mg/kg groups, partial responders showed among the lowest expansion.

About this clone itself: Its antigen is undetermined.

Here immunoSEQ multiplex PCR was the method, and the copy in TCRdb shows in-frame clones only, minus some. The table lists approximately 98,000 clones, approximately 89% of them singletons. The germline V gene encodes CDR1 SGHRS and CDR2 YFSETQ. The V segment lost 0 bases and the J segment 1 base; nucleotides outside the gene matches: 3. There are 16 residues in the CDR3. Exclusion of a patient followed from autoimmune disease history or systemic immunosuppression. The genes are TRBV5-1 and TRBJ2-5; TRBD1 aligns across 10 bases. The TCR was taken from an adult with an advanced solid tumor such as melanoma, head and neck, liver or kidney cancer. Here the sequenced sample was CD4+ or CD8+ T cells sorted from blood, taken in a trial of the OX40 agonist ivuxolimab. This CDR3 reads CASSLGDRGFQETQYF. The CDR3 DNA sequence: TGCGCCAGCAGCTTGGGGGACAGGGGATTCCAAGAGACCCAGTACTTC.